These 26 T cell receptor beta chains were sequenced from one sample in a study of blood T cell repertoires in COVID-19 (TCRdb year 2020). Library prep was done by the immunoSEQ multiplex PCR assay. TCRdb's version of the immuneACCESS table is confined to in-frame rearrangements and falls short of the full clone set. An unresolved V gene accounts for under half of the shortfall where checked; the remainder is of unknown origin. Counted in this sample were approximately 210,000 clones; about 90% of them appeared once. The biggest ten clones account for 1.5% to 2% of the sample. The sample was peripheral blood. All receptors come from a middle-aged man with active or convalescent COVID-19.

The chain carries TRBV27 and TRBJ2-7; TRBD2 aligns across 7 bases. Germline V gene lookup returns CDR1 MNHEY and CDR2 SMNVEV (reference sequence). There are 16 residues in the CDR3. Trimming cost V 5 bases and J 0 bases; bases outside gene matches: 10. The CDR3 region is CASSLDREVHSYEQYF. CDR3 bases: TGTGCCAGCAGTCTAGACCGGGAGGTCCACTCCTACGAGCAGTACTTC.

The chain uses TRBV7-8 and TRBJ2-5, with unresolved D. The germline CDR1 and CDR2 sequences are SGHVS and FQNEAQ. V was pared by 2 bases and J by 0 bases, with 7 bases between. The length of the CDR3 is 14 residues. In DNA, the CDR3 is TGTGCCAGCAGCTTACCCCCGTACCAAGAGACCCAGTACTTC. Protein product: CASSLPPYQETQYF. Supplemented by reference TRBV7-8 and TRBJ2-5, the full variable domain reads GAGVSQSPRYKVAKRGQDVALRCDPISGHVSLFWYQQALGQGPEFLTYFQNEAQLDKSGLPSDRFFAERPEGSVSTLKIQRTQQEDSAVYLCASSLPPYQETQYFGPGTRLLVL.

This clone has only one observation. The V call is TRBV5-1, the J call TRBJ1-1; 7 nucleotides align to TRBD1. The CDR3 consists of 15 residues. CDR1 and CDR2 from the germline V gene are SGHRS and YFSETQ. The J segment lost 0 bases and the V segment lost 2 bases, leaving 4 bases of the junction unmatched. Here the CDR3 DNA reads TGCGCCAGCAGCTTCGGACAGGCCTTGAACACTGAAGCTTTCTTT. Amino acid sequence: CASSFGQALNTEAFF.

Written as DNA, the CDR3 is TGCGCCAGCAGCCATTCCAACACCGCTGAAGCTTTCTTT. Encoded protein: CASSHSNTAEAFF. This chain links TRBV4-1 with TRBJ1-1; D remains ambiguous. The V end was cut by 3 bases, the J end by 6 bases, with 11 bases between. The germline V gene has CDR1 MGHRA and CDR2 YSYEKL. This CDR3 is 13 amino acids long.

The chain employs TRBV7-6 and TRBJ2-7, with 8 positions matching TRBD2. Per germline, CDR1 SGHVS and CDR2 FNYEAQ. The CDR3 loop spans 15 amino acids. Trimming at V came to 1 base and at J to 0 bases, leaving 2 bases not matched to a gene. Written as DNA, the CDR3 is TGTGCCAGCAGCTTAGAAGCGGGAGCCTCCTACGAGCAGTACTTC. Translated, it gives CASSLEAGASYEQYF. Together with reference TRBV7-6 and TRBJ2-7, the CDR3 gives the full variable domain: GAGVSQSPRYKVTKRGQDVALRCDPISGHVSLYWYRQALGQGPEFLTYFNYEAQQDKSGLPNDRFSAERPEGSISTLTIQRTEQRDSAMYRCASSLEAGASYEQYFGPGTRLTVT.

This chain links TRBV28 with TRBJ1-1, with 8 bases aligning to TRBD1. Germline V lookup: CDR1 MDHEN, CDR2 SYDVKM. V lost 6 bases to trimming and J lost 1 base; unmatched junction nucleotides: 4. CDR3 size: 14 residues. This CDR3 is CASRPGQGNTEAFF. In DNA, the CDR3 is TGTGCCAGCAGACCAGGACAGGGGAACACTGAAGCTTTCTTT.

This clone was counted only a few times. The CDR3 bases are TGTGCCAGCAGTTCCACTGGCGAGCAGTACTTC. Translation: CASSSTGEQYF. The J gene is TRBJ2-7, the V gene TRBV27; D is unresolved. Trimming pared 4 bases from V and 6 bases from J, leaving 7 bases between. The CDR3 runs 11 residues. The germline CDR1 and CDR2 sequences are MNHEY and SMNVEV (reference sequence).

The genes are TRBV19 and TRBJ1-4, with a weak D call TRBD1 (6 bases). Per the germline V gene, CDR1 is LNHDA and CDR2 is SQIVND (reference sequence). This CDR3 is 11 amino acids long. V lost 6 bases and J lost 8, with 7 bases in between. The CDR3 sequence: CASRQGEKLFF. CDR3 DNA: TGTGCCAGTAGGCAGGGGGAAAAACTGTTTTTT.

The chain recombines TRBV18 with TRBJ1-3; D unresolved. There are 16 residues in the CDR3. Germline V gene lookup returns CDR1 KGHSH and CDR2 LQKENI. V gave up 6 bases and J gave up 3 bases, with 18 bases separating them. As DNA, the CDR3 is TGTGCCAGCTCGGGCGCAGGAGGGAGCTTTGGAAACACCATATATTTT. This sequence encodes CASSGAGGSFGNTIYF.

The chain links TRBV18 to TRBJ2-7; 8 positions agree with TRBD2. The ends lost 1 base at V and 0 bases at J; junction bases unmatched: 8. The CDR3 contains 17 residues. Looked up from germline, CDR1 is KGHSH and CDR2 is LQKENI. CDR3 protein: CASSPRPAGVSSYEQYF. The CDR3 DNA is TGTGCCAGCTCACCACGCCCAGCGGGAGTTTCCTCCTACGAGCAGTACTTC. The complete variable domain, with remaining parts taken from reference TRBV18 and TRBJ2-7, reads NAGVMQNPRHLVRRRGQEARLRCSPMKGHSHVYWYRQLPEEGLKFMVYLQKENIIDESGMPKERFSAEFPKEGPSILRIQQVVRGDSAAYFCASSPRPAGVSSYEQYFGPGTRLTVT.

The chain recombines TRBV9 with TRBJ2-3, with a weak D call TRBD2 (6 bases). Germline CDR1 and CDR2: SGDLS and YYNGEE. Trimming took 2 bases from V and 3 from J, leaving 10 bases between them. The CDR3 is 14 residues long. The CDR3 protein is CASSVFGGTDTQYF. CDR3 bases: TGTGCCAGCAGCGTCTTTGGGGGGACAGATACGCAGTATTTT.

V and J are TRBV6-6 and TRBJ2-3, with a weak D call TRBD2 (7 bases). The CDR3 spans 15 residues. V was shortened by 2 bases and J by 2 bases, with 11 bases between the two germline ends. The germline V gene encodes CDR1 MNHNY and CDR2 SVGAGI (reference sequence). The DNA of the CDR3 is TGTGCCAGCAGTTACCTCGGGGGGCCCACAGATACGCAGTATTTT. It yields the protein CASSYLGGPTDTQYF.

This clone was detected only a few times. The chain joins TRBV5-1 to TRBJ2-3; the D gene is possibly TRBD2 (6 bases). V was shortened by 4 bases and J by 0 bases, with 9 bases between the two germline ends. This CDR3 spans 14 amino acids. Germline-derived CDR1 and CDR2 are SGHRS and YFSETQ. CDR3 protein: CASSRGDSTDTQYF. The CDR3 DNA is TGCGCCAGCAGCCGCGGGGACAGCACAGATACGCAGTATTTT. Supplemented by reference TRBV5-1 and TRBJ2-3, the full variable domain reads KAGVTQTPRYLIKTRGQQVTLSCSPISGHRSVSWYQQTPGQGLQFLFEYFSETQRNKGNFPGRFSGRQFSNSRSEMNVSTLELGDSALYLCASSRGDSTDTQYFGPGTRLTVL.

The genes are TRBV15 and TRBJ1-6; TRBD1 might be the D (6 bases). Germline V gives CDR1 LNHNV, CDR2 YYDKDF (reference sequence). The V end was cut by 0 bases, the J end by 9 bases, with 15 bases between. The CDR3 has 16 residues. The CDR3 DNA follows: TGTGCCACCAGCAGAGAGGATCGGGGGGCATCTTCACCCCTCCACTTT. As protein: CATSREDRGASSPLHF.

This clone has just a few counts. The chain joins TRBV5-5 to TRBJ1-1; 7 nucleotides agree with TRBD1. The CDR3 runs to 15 residues. The junction had 5 bases not matched to a gene; V was cut back by 2 bases and J by 1 base. Germline V gene data show CDR1 as SGHKS and CDR2 as YYEKEE (reference sequence). The CDR3 nucleotides read TGTGCCAGCAGCTTACAGGGGCGCCGGAACACTGAAGCTTTCTTT. Protein product: CASSLQGRRNTEAFF. The whole variable domain, remainder taken from reference TRBV5-5 and TRBJ1-1, is DAGVTQSPTHLIKTRGQQVTLRCSPISGHKSVSWYQQVLGQGPQFIFQYYEKEERGRGNFPDRFSARQFPNYSSELNVNALLLGDSALYLCASSLQGRRNTEAFFGQGTRLTVV.

V usage is TRBV18 and J usage is TRBJ2-1; TRBD1 agrees at 7 bases. The CDR3 is 14 amino acids. V was clipped by 6 bases and J by 3 bases; unmatched bases: 5. Germline CDR1 reads KGHSH; CDR2 reads LQKENI. CDR3: CASSRDSHYNEQFF. CDR3 nucleotides: TGTGCCAGCTCCAGGGACAGCCACTACAATGAGCAGTTCTTC. Combining the CDR3 with reference TRBV18 and TRBJ2-1 gives the whole variable domain NAGVMQNPRHLVRRRGQEARLRCSPMKGHSHVYWYRQLPEEGLKFMVYLQKENIIDESGMPKERFSAEFPKEGPSILRIQQVVRGDSAAYFCASSRDSHYNEQFFGPGTRLTVL.

V is TRBV20-1 and J is TRBJ2-1; the D gene is possibly TRBD2 (5 bases). CDR1 DFQATT and CDR2 SNEGSKA come from the germline V gene (reference sequence). The CDR3 runs 15 residues. V dropped 3 bases and J dropped 0 bases, with 12 bases sitting between them. The CDR3 DNA reads as TGCAGTGCTAGTGGCGGGTTGAGCTCCTACAATGAGCAGTTCTTC. Its translation: CSASGGLSSYNEQFF.

The V and J genes are TRBV28 and TRBJ1-2; TRBD1 might be the D (5 bases). V shed 1 base and J shed 4 bases, with 13 bases lying between them. CDR3 length equals 15 residues. Germline loops: CDR1 MDHEN, CDR2 SYDVKM. The CDR3 reads CASSLLGGGIYGYTF. In nucleotides, the CDR3 is TGTGCCAGCAGTTTATTGGGGGGAGGTATCTATGGCTACACCTTC.

This clone was detected only once. CDR3 region: CASSYRGRGGYTF. DNA for the CDR3: TGTGCCAGCAGTTACAGGGGCCGGGGTGGCTACACCTTC. The chain is built from TRBV27 and TRBJ1-2, with 7 positions matching TRBD1. The germline V gene has CDR1 MNHEY and CDR2 SMNVEV (reference sequence). The V gene end was trimmed by 4 bases and the J gene end by 7 bases; junction bases not matched to a gene: 6. The CDR3 runs to 13 residues.

The V call is TRBV5-1, the J call TRBJ1-6; 11 positions match TRBD1. The CDR3 is made up of 16 amino acids. V lost 0 bases, J lost 9 bases, and 5 bases stayed unmatched. Germline lookup yields CDR1 SGHRS and CDR2 YFSETQ. CDR3 sequence (DNA): TGCGCCAGCAGCTTGGGGGGACAGGGGGAAGGTTCACCCCTCCACTTT. Its translation is CASSLGGQGEGSPLHF.

The chain is built from TRBV4-1 and TRBJ1-5; 7 bases fit TRBD1. Germline lookup yields CDR1 MGHRA and CDR2 YSYEKL. CDR3 length: 14 residues. V was clipped by 2 bases and J by 11 bases; unmatched bases: 9. CDR3 region: CASSQMGQHRTQHF. The CDR3 DNA sequence: TGCGCCAGCAGCCAAATGGGACAGCACAGGACCCAGCATTTT.

The rearrangement joins TRBV18 to TRBJ2-1; the match to TRBD2 covers 10 bases. CDR1 and CDR2 from the germline V gene are KGHSH and LQKENI. This CDR3 contains 16 residues. V lost 2 bases and J lost 3; bases outside the gene matches: 4. The CDR3 is CASSPATSGNYNEQFF. CDR3 DNA sequence: TGTGCCAGCTCACCAGCAACTAGCGGGAACTACAATGAGCAGTTCTTC.

The chain recombines TRBV3-1 (or the pseudogene TRBV3-2) with TRBJ1-1, with a weak D call TRBD1 (6 bases). The CDR3 totals 11 residues. The V gene's germline CDR1 is LGHDT and CDR2 YNNKEL (reference sequence). The V end was cut by 1 base, the J end by 11 bases, with 8 bases between. CDR3 bases: TGTGCCAGCAGCCAAGCAGGGGAGGCTTTCTTT. As protein: CASSQAGEAFF.

This clone has only one observation. The chain uses TRBV11-2 and TRBJ1-6, with D unresolved. V was trimmed by 2 bases and J by 9 bases, leaving 8 bases between them. Germline V gene sequence: CDR1 SGHAT, CDR2 FQNNGV. This CDR3 is 13 amino acids long. The DNA for the CDR3 is TGTGCCAGCAGCTTACCGGGGTTTTCACCCCTCCACTTT. It codes for CASSLPGFSPLHF.

The rearrangement joins TRBV28 to TRBJ1-1, with 10 positions matching TRBD1. The CDR3 sequence is 14 residues long. With V trimmed by 7 bases and J by 2 bases, 4 bases remained unmatched. Germline V gene lookup returns CDR1 MDHEN and CDR2 SYDVKM. CDR3 bases: TGTGCCAGCACCCGGGACAGGGGTAACACTGAAGCTTTCTTT. It yields the protein CASTRDRGNTEAFF.

This clone occurred once. The chain has TRBV30 and TRBJ2-7; TRBD2 is a possible D gene (6 bases). The CDR3 covers 14 residues. Germline values: CDR1 GTSNPN, CDR2 SVGIG (reference sequence). V was cut by 6 bases and J by 0 bases, with 15 bases left in between. CDR3 in amino acids: CACAGGIYSYEQYF. In nucleotides, the CDR3 is TGTGCCTGTGCGGGCGGGATCTACTCCTACGAGCAGTACTTC. Drawing the rest from reference TRBV30 and TRBJ2-7, the complete variable domain is SQTIHQWPATLVQPVGSPLSLECTVEGTSNPNLYWYRQAAGRGLQLLFYSVGIGQISSEVPQNLSASRPQDRQFILSSKKLLLSDSGFYLCACAGGIYSYEQYFGPGTRLTVT.